This T cell receptor beta chain was identified during a study of T cells in Graves' hyperthyroidism and ophthalmopathy. This clonotype has ten or more counts. It was RNA transcripts that yielded the amplified TCR beta CDR3 regions. The study used the HTBI primer set for a first-round RT-PCR of the TCR CDR3. TCRdb re-analysed the multiplex PCR reads in MiXCR, keeping a single row per CDR3 protein. The data hold 640,000 or so distinct CDR3 sequences, with over 12% observed a single time. Enrolled ophthalmopathy patients presented with a Clinical Activity Score of at least 3, a NOSPECS grade of at least 4, and disease duration under 3 months. Germline V gene data show CDR1 as MNHEY and CDR2 as SVGEGT. After removal of 0 bases from V and 3 bases from J, the junction contained 19 bases not matched to a gene. The CDR3 contains 20 residues.

The chain joins TRBV6-2 or TRBV6-3 to TRBJ1-2; TRBD1 matches at 7 bases. This receptor was identified in a woman younger than 35 with Graves' ophthalmopathy. Sequencing was performed on blood. CDR3: CASSYSRFVGSGGTHYGYTF. In nucleotides, the CDR3 is TGTGCCAGCAGTTACTCGCGGTTCGTCGGGTCAGGGGGGACGCACTATGGCTACACCTTC.